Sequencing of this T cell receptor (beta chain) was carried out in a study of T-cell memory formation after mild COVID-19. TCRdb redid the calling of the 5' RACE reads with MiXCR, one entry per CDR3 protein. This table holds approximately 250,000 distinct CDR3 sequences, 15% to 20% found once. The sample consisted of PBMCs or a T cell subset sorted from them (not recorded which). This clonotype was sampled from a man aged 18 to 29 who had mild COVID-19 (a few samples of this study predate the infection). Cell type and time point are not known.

The CDR3 DNA sequence: TGTGCCAGCAGCCTCGGGTTGGGGTATGGCTACACCTTC. This codes for CASSLGLGYGYTF. This chain links TRBV3-1 with TRBJ1-2; D is ambiguous. The length of the CDR3 is 13 residues. Germline CDR1 LGHDT, CDR2 YNNKEL (reference sequence). The germline V and J ends were trimmed by 4 bases and 5 bases, with 11 bases remaining between them. The full variable domain, rest sourced from reference TRBV3-1 and TRBJ1-2, is DTAVSQTPKYLVTQMGNDKSIKCEQNLGHDTMYWYKQDSKKFLKIMFSYNNKELIINETVPNRFSPKSPDKAHLNLHINSLELGDSAVYFCASSLGLGYGYTFGSGTRLTVV.